The next 22 T cell receptor beta chains were all read from a single sample in a study of T-cell memory formation after mild COVID-19. TCRdb redid the calling of the 5' RACE reads with MiXCR, one entry per CDR3 protein. This table has about 440,000 distinct CDR3 sequences, 20% appearing once. Sequencing was done on a sample of PBMCs or a T cell subset sorted from them (not recorded which). The source is an adult woman who had mild COVID-19 (a few samples of this study predate the infection). Cell type and time point are not known.

The chain uses TRBV10-2 and TRBJ1-5, with a weak D call TRBD1 (5 bases). Germline-derived CDR1 and CDR2 are WSHSY and SAAADI. Trimming shortened V by 3 bases and J by 4 bases, and 25 bases separated the two germline ends. This CDR3 is built from 19 residues. The CDR3 loop is CASSEKGRTETAINQPQHF. CDR3 DNA sequence: TGCGCCAGCAGTGAAAAGGGAAGGACCGAGACAGCAATTAATCAGCCCCAGCATTTT.

The rearrangement joins TRBV20-1 to TRBJ2-3, with 15 bases identical to TRBD2. Trimming took 6 bases from V and 2 from J; bases not matched to a gene: 12. The CDR3 has 18 residues. Germline CDR1 DFQATT, CDR2 SNEGSKA (reference sequence). CDR3 in DNA: TGCAGTGCGAGATCCGGGACTAGCGGGGGGCGGGACACAGATACGCAGTATTTT. The encoded protein is CSARSGTSGGRDTDTQYF.

This clonotype was seen a few times. The rearrangement links TRBV29-1 to TRBJ1-2; D is ambiguous. CDR1 is SQVTM, CDR2 ANQGSEA, per germline. Trimming removed 0 bases from V and 2 bases from J, with 7 bases in between. The length of the CDR3 is 13 residues. DNA for the CDR3: TGCAGCGTTGAAGAATGGGAAAACTATGGCTACACCTTC. It translates to CSVEEWENYGYTF.

The rearrangement links TRBV24-1 to TRBJ2-4; D may be TRBD2 (6 bases). V was shortened by 2 bases and J by 6 bases, with 16 bases between the two germline ends. CDR3 length equals 16 residues. Germline values: CDR1 KGHDR, CDR2 SFDVKD. Written as DNA, the CDR3 is TGTGCCACCAGTGATTCTCAGGAGGGTCCAAGAAACATTCAGTACTTC. Amino acids: CATSDSQEGPRNIQYF.

This clonotype has just a few counts. This chain joins TRBV10-3 and TRBJ1-1; 8 bases line up with TRBD1. The CDR3 has 17 amino acids. V dropped 2 bases and J dropped 0; count of bases not matched to a gene: 8. Germline V CDR1 and CDR2: ENHRY, SYGVKD. The CDR3 sequence: CAISEGDRGPMNTEAFF. The DNA for the CDR3 is TGTGCCATCAGTGAGGGAGACAGGGGCCCAATGAACACTGAAGCTTTCTTT.

This clonotype was picked up a small number of times. The gene calls are TRBV5-1 and TRBJ2-2; 10 bases agree with TRBD1. Germline CDR1 reads SGHRS; CDR2 reads YFSETQ. The junction had 8 bases not matched to a gene; V was cut back by 3 bases and J by 3 bases. The CDR3 has 17 amino acids. CDR3 residues: CASSWRQGAVDTGELFF. CDR3 nucleotide sequence: TGCGCCAGCAGCTGGAGACAGGGGGCAGTGGACACCGGGGAGCTGTTTTTT.

In its sample, this clonotype was seen many times. This chain joins TRBV20-1 and TRBJ1-1; TRBD1 matches 8 bases. This CDR3 is 18 amino acids long. Germline loops: CDR1 DFQATT, CDR2 SNEGSKA (reference sequence). V shed 0 bases and J 3 bases; nucleotides not matched to a gene: 15. CDR3 in amino acids: CSARDIRRWTGLHTEAFF. CDR3 DNA sequence: TGCAGTGCTAGAGATATTAGGCGCTGGACAGGGTTGCACACTGAAGCTTTCTTT.

This chain uses TRBV4-2 with TRBJ2-1; 8 bases map to TRBD2. CDR1 is LGHNA, CDR2 YNFKEQ, per germline. Trimming took 4 bases from V and 8 from J; bases not matched to a gene: 13. This CDR3 spans 16 amino acids. The CDR3 bases are TGTGCCAGCAGCCTAAGTGCTAGCGGGTATGGGGATGAGCAGTTCTTC. Residues: CASSLSASGYGDEQFF.

This chain uses TRBV5-5 with TRBJ2-2; D perhaps matches TRBD1 (5 bases). The CDR3 is 14 residues long. V dropped 5 bases and J dropped 0 bases, with 8 bases sitting between them. Germline CDR1 and CDR2: SGHKS and YYEKEE (reference sequence). Here the CDR3 reads CASRPQANTGELFF. The CDR3, as DNA: TGTGCCAGCAGGCCACAGGCGAACACCGGGGAGCTGTTTTTT. Based on the CDR3 plus reference TRBV5-5 and TRBJ2-2, the full variable domain is DAGVTQSPTHLIKTRGQQVTLRCSPISGHKSVSWYQQVLGQGPQFIFQYYEKEERGRGNFPDRFSARQFPNYSSELNVNALLLGDSALYLCASRPQANTGELFFGEGSRLTVL.

The chain employs TRBV20-1 and TRBJ1-5, with 9 bases lining up with TRBD1. Trimming at V came to 6 bases and at J to 6 bases, leaving 15 bases not matched to a gene. The germline gives CDR1 DFQATT, CDR2 SNEGSKA (reference sequence). The CDR3 loop spans 16 amino acids. In nucleotides, the CDR3 is TGCAGTGCGCCTCCACTTAGGGACAGGGTTGGTCAGCCCCAGCATTTT. This gives the protein CSAPPLRDRVGQPQHF.

The chain has TRBV12-3 or TRBV12-4 and TRBJ2-7; 8 nucleotides agree with TRBD2. This CDR3 region has 14 residues. Losses at the gene ends were 2 bases for V and 2 bases for J; bases not matched to a gene: 2. CDR3 loop: CASSLYGGAYEQYF. The CDR3 coding sequence is TGTGCCAGCAGTTTATACGGGGGGGCCTACGAGCAGTACTTC.

This chain uses TRBV27 with TRBJ2-7; 9 bases are a match to TRBD1. The J segment lost 10 bases and the V segment lost 4 bases, leaving 5 bases of the junction unmatched. The CDR3 loop spans 12 amino acids. Germline V CDR1 and CDR2: MNHEY, SMNVEV (reference sequence). The CDR3 DNA is TGTGCCAGCAGTTCACGGACAGGGGAACAGTACTTC. This sequence encodes CASSSRTGEQYF.

This sequence joins TRBV7-9 and TRBJ2-3; D may be TRBD2 (5 bases). The CDR3 length is 17 residues. Trimming cost V 1 base and J 2 bases, with 16 bases left between them. Germline V CDR1 and CDR2: SEHNR, FQNEAQ (reference sequence). As DNA, the CDR3 is TGTGCCAGCAGCTTAGACTTAGCTAGCCGGAACACAGATACGCAGTATTTT. Its translation is CASSLDLASRNTDTQYF.

The rearrangement joins TRBV5-1 to TRBJ1-2, with a weak D call TRBD1 (5 bases). The CDR3 is 14 amino acids. CDR1 and CDR2 (germline): SGHRS, YFSETQ. Trimming stripped 0 bases from V and 2 bases from J, with 8 bases between. CDR3: CASSLGRVNYGYTF. DNA for the CDR3: TGCGCCAGCAGCTTGGGCAGGGTGAACTATGGCTACACCTTC.

In this sample, this clonotype turned up a few times. The rearrangement uses TRBV6-1 and TRBJ2-7, with TRBD2 identical over 8 bases. The CDR3 runs to 13 residues. The J segment lost 4 bases and the V segment lost 7 bases, leaving 6 bases of the junction unmatched. From germline, CDR1 is MNHNS and CDR2 SASEGT. In DNA form, the CDR3 reads TGTGCCAGCAAGGGACTAGAATTGTACGAGCAGTACTTC. Protein: CASKGLELYEQYF.

This clonotype was seen more than once but under ten times. This sequence joins TRBV3-1 and TRBJ2-7, with 7 bases fitting TRBD1. Per the germline V gene, CDR1 is LGHDT and CDR2 is YNNKEL (reference sequence). Germline trimming cut 3 bases from V and 8 bases from J; bases unmatched to any gene: 13. The length of the CDR3 is 15 residues. The DNA for the CDR3 is TGTGCCAGCAGCCAGGACGACAGGGTGGTGGGTCAGCAGTACTTC. As protein: CASSQDDRVVGQQYF.

The chain uses TRBV3-1 and TRBJ1-5, with 8 bases matching TRBD1. The germline gives CDR1 LGHDT, CDR2 YNNKEL (reference sequence). This CDR3 contains 15 residues. V was clipped by 0 bases and J by 4 bases; unmatched bases: 2. The CDR3 reads CASSQDRGRNQPQHF. The CDR3 bases are TGTGCCAGCAGCCAAGACAGGGGGCGGAATCAGCCCCAGCATTTT. Combining the CDR3 with reference TRBV3-1 and TRBJ1-5 gives the whole variable domain DTAVSQTPKYLVTQMGNDKSIKCEQNLGHDTMYWYKQDSKKFLKIMFSYNNKELIINETVPNRFSPKSPDKAHLNLHINSLELGDSAVYFCASSQDRGRNQPQHFGDGTRLSIL.

The CDR3 sequence: CASSLDAASYEQYF. CDR3 bases: TGTGCCAGCAGCTTAGATGCCGCCTCCTACGAGCAGTACTTC. The chain carries TRBV7-9 and TRBJ2-7, with D uncertain. Trimming removed 1 base from V and 0 bases from J, with 7 bases in between. The CDR3 consists of 14 residues. Germline CDR1 is SEHNR and CDR2 is FQNEAQ (reference sequence).

The sample holds a few counts of this clonotype. This rearrangement joins TRBV30 to TRBJ1-1, with D possibly matching TRBD1 (6 bases). V lost 6 bases and J 1 base, leaving 9 bases between the germline ends. The CDR3 has 12 residues. Germline CDR1 reads GTSNPN; CDR2 reads SVGIG (reference sequence). The CDR3 DNA reads TGTGCCTGTGGACAGTCGAACACTGAAGCTTTCTTT. Translated: CACGQSNTEAFF.

This clonotype has just a few counts. This chain links TRBV24-1 with TRBJ1-2; D remains unclear. V gave up 2 bases and J gave up 8 bases, with 14 bases separating them. The CDR3 length is 14 residues. The germline gives CDR1 KGHDR, CDR2 SFDVKD. This CDR3 reads CATSDSYVGFGYTF. CDR3 sequence (DNA): TGTGCCACCAGTGATTCGTATGTGGGGTTCGGCTACACCTTC.

This clonotype has a count of ten or more. This chain connects TRBV6-5 to TRBJ2-3; D call uncertain. V lost 5 bases to trimming and J lost 2 bases, with 11 bases between them. In germline, CDR1 is MNHEY, CDR2 SVGAGI. The length of the CDR3 is 14 residues. The CDR3 bases are TGTGCCAGCAGTCTGGGATCGCTCACAGATACGCAGTATTTT. Its protein product is CASSLGSLTDTQYF.

This clonotype was counted between two and nine times. The chain combines TRBV18 with TRBJ1-4; possibly TRBD1 for D (5 bases). Germline CDR1 and CDR2: KGHSH and LQKENI. Trimming removed 2 bases from V and 4 bases from J, with 8 bases in between. This CDR3 contains 14 residues. The CDR3 protein is CASSPDSLNEKLFF. In DNA form, the CDR3 reads TGTGCCAGCTCACCAGACAGCCTTAATGAAAAACTGTTTTTT.